The 6 T cell receptor beta chains listed next were all sequenced from one sample in a study of shared clonotypes between healthy human individuals (dated by TCRdb to the early 2020s). The library was made by the immunoSEQ multiplex PCR assay. Drawn from immuneACCESS, this table holds only the in-frame rearrangements with V and J called that TCRdb kept. Clones are partly lost; checked studies trace under half to an unresolved V gene and leave the rest unexplained. This sample lists over 2,000,000 clones; 90% to 95% were detected once. The ten largest make up more than 1.5% of the sample. For the CD8 naive samples, CD45RO-negative cells were positively selected for CCR7, yielding a CD45RA+CCR7+ population from which TemRA cells were excluded. Sequencing used naive CD8+ T cells from PBMCs. The cell subset or site label of this sample denotes: CD45RA+CCR7+. All receptors come from a young man in good health. Some clones in this sample may be carry-over from other donors' samples.

This clone was recorded once. The chain employs TRBV6-1 and TRBJ2-4, with TRBD2 as a possible D gene (5 bases). Trimming pared 7 bases from V and 1 base from J, leaving 14 bases between. The CDR3 extends over 15 amino acids. Germline values: CDR1 MNHNS, CDR2 SASEGT. CDR3 DNA sequence: TGTGCCAGCACAATACTAGGGATGGCCAAAAACATTCAGTACTTC. It codes for CASTILGMAKNIQYF.

This clone was counted once. The rearrangement joins TRBV27 to TRBJ1-5; possibly TRBD1 for D (5 bases). V lost 8 bases and J 3 bases, leaving 17 bases between the germline ends. CDR1 MNHEY and CDR2 SMNVEV come from the germline V gene (reference sequence). The CDR3 consists of 15 residues. CDR3 in amino acids: CASRPRQWPNQPQHF. The CDR3 DNA is TGTGCCAGCCGTCCCCGACAGTGGCCCAATCAGCCCCAGCATTTT.

Here the CDR3 DNA reads TGCAGCGTGGCCCTGGGACAGGAGAACACTGAAGCTTTCTTT. Encoded protein: CSVALGQENTEAFF. The rearrangement uses TRBV29-1 and TRBJ1-1; 8 nucleotides line up with TRBD1. This CDR3 is 14 amino acids long. Unmatched junction bases numbered 7, after V lost 6 bases and J lost 1 base. CDR1 SQVTM and CDR2 ANQGSEA come from the germline V gene. The variable domain in full, with the rest retrieved from reference TRBV29-1 and TRBJ1-1, is SAVISQKPSRDICQRGTSLTIQCQVDSQVTMMFWYRQQPGQSLTLIATANQGSEATYESGFVIDKFPISRPNLTFSTLTVSNMSPEDSSIYLCSVALGQENTEAFFGQGTRLTVV.

This sequence joins TRBV5-1 and TRBJ2-7; weak D call: TRBD2 (5 bases). CDR3 length equals 13 residues. Trimming pared 4 bases from V and 2 bases from J, leaving 10 bases between. Germline V gives CDR1 SGHRS, CDR2 YFSETQ. The CDR3 sequence is CASSVDLTYEQYF. The DNA of the CDR3 is TGCGCCAGCAGCGTGGACTTGACCTACGAGCAGTACTTC.

V gene TRBV7-9 combines with J gene TRBJ2-7; 12 nucleotides line up with TRBD2. The CDR3 is 16 amino acids. Germline trimming cut 4 bases from V and 2 bases from J; bases unmatched to any gene: 6. The germline gives CDR1 SEHNR, CDR2 FQNEAQ (reference sequence). The CDR3 spells CASSSGLAGLTYEQYF. The CDR3 DNA reads as TGTGCCAGCAGCTCAGGACTAGCGGGATTAACCTACGAGCAGTACTTC.

As concerns this clone: This specimen includes other DNA sequences encoding the same CDR3. The rearrangement joins TRBV7-8 to TRBJ2-7; D ambiguous. This CDR3 is built from 14 residues. Deletions cut 0 bases from V and 1 base from J, with 7 bases between. In germline, CDR1 is SGHVS, CDR2 FQNEAQ. CDR3 sequence: CASSLAGLSYEQYF. The CDR3 bases are TGTGCCAGCAGCTTAGCAGGCCTGTCCTACGAGCAGTACTTC.